The next 2 T cell receptor beta chains were all read from a single sample in a study of CD8+ T cells in alopecia areata. Extracted RNA was reverse transcribed, and the resulting cDNA served as sequencing template. TCRdb keeps only in-frame clones here, not all; method: immunoSEQ multiplex PCR. The sample yields about 1,300 clones, without any singletons. Sequencing was performed on lesional skin. The origin of the receptors is a C3H/HeJ mouse with alopecia areata. Strain haplotype (MHC): H2-k.

This clone was detected only a few times. Gene names and germline refer to mouse. The read finishes 4 residues shy of the CDR3 end, and the germline J gene is used to complete it. V usage is TRBV13-3 and J usage is TRBJ2-5; 7 bases are a match to TRBD1. Germline assignment: CDR1 NNHDY and CDR2 SYVADS. There are 13 residues in the CDR3. Partial CDR3 DNA: TGTGCCAGCAGTCCCGGGACAGAAGAC. Residues: CASSPGTED. The complete CDR3 sequence is CASSPGTEDTQYF.

In this sample, this clone turned up many times. These gene names are mouse names. The read gets to within 4 residues of the CDR3 end, and the germline J gene fills in the rest. The chain uses TRBV5 and TRBJ1-4; the match to TRBD1 covers 10 bases. Germline V gives CDR1 LGHNA, CDR2 YNLKQL (reference sequence). V lost 6 bases to trimming and J lost 0 bases; unmatched junction nucleotides: 13. The CDR3 totals 19 residues. CDR3 DNA, as far as it was read: TGTGCCAGCAGGCGCTCCGGGACAGGGGCCCCTATTTCCAACGAA. Its protein is CASRRSGTGAPISNE. The entire CDR3 protein reads CASRRSGTGAPISNERLFF.